This TCR beta chain was captured in a study of T cells after posttransplantation cyclophosphamide. The method was immunoSEQ multiplex PCR; TCRdb's version includes in-frame clones alone and lacks a portion of them. The repertoire holds about 24,000 clones, with about 84% as singletons. Notes on this clone: Antigen specificity is unknown.

This CDR3 spans 15 amino acids. V lost 2 bases to trimming and J lost 4 bases; unmatched junction nucleotides: 9. Germline CDR1 and CDR2: GTSNPN and SVGIG (reference sequence). Study-wide results and limits: Later blood repertoires were often dominated by clones from the donor CD8+ memory compartment. Recipient CMV seropositivity and CMV reactivation strongly tracked TRB clonality. Tissue-infiltrating T cells from skin or gut overlapped little with blood T cells.

The chain recombines TRBV30 with TRBJ2-3; 7 nucleotides align to TRBD2. The TCR sequence derives from a woman aged 55-69 years with a blood cancer, CMV-positive, and with a related stem cell donor. The specimen was PBMCs. CDR3 in DNA: TGTGCCTGGAGTCGAGAGGGAGGGCCTGCAGATACGCAGTATTTT. This encodes CAWSREGGPADTQYF. The full variable domain, rest sourced from reference TRBV30 and TRBJ2-3, is SQTIHQWPATLVQPVGSPLSLECTVEGTSNPNLYWYRQAAGRGLQLLFYSVGIGQISSEVPQNLSASRPQDRQFILSSKKLLLSDSGFYLCAWSREGGPADTQYFGPGTRLTVL.